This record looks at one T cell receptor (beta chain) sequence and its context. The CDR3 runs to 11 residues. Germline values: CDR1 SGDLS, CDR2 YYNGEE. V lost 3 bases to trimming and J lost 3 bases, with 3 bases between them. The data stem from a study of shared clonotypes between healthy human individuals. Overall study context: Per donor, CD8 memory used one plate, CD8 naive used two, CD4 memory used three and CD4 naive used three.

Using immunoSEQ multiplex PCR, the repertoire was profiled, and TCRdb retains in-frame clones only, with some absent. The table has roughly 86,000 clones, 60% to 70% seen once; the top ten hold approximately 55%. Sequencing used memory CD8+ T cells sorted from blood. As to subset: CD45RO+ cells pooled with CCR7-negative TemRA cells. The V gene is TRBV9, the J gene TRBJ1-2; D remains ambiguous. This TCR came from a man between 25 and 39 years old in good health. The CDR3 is CASSGYYGYTF. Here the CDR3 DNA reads TGTGCCAGCAGCGGGTACTATGGCTACACCTTC.